Presented here are 21 T cell receptor beta chains from one specimen sequenced in a study of CD8+ T cells in alopecia areata. Regarding treatment: oral pan-JAK inhibitor, 5-10 mg twice daily. RNA was extracted and reverse transcribed into cDNA as the sequencing template. TCRdb's table, derived via immunoSEQ multiplex PCR, lists solely in-frame clones and lacks some. This table holds 100,000 to 120,000 clones, 56% found once. Sequenced material: CD4+ T cells sorted from blood, taken at week 24, from a patient treated with tofacitinib. The receptors come from a human donor with alopecia areata.

This clone was counted a few times. This chain connects TRBV15 to TRBJ1-3; unclear D gene. CDR1 is LNHNV and CDR2 is YYDKDF in the germline V gene (reference sequence). The CDR3 sequence is 15 residues long. V shed 0 bases and J shed 1 base, with 7 bases lying between them. The DNA for the CDR3 is TGTGCCACCAGCAGAGATTTTGGTTCTGGAAACACCATATATTTT. Its protein product is CATSRDFGSGNTIYF.

This clone was seen only a few times. V is TRBV7-3 and J is TRBJ2-3; possibly TRBD1 or TRBD2 for D (8 bases each). The V end was cut by 5 bases, the J end by 3 bases, with 33 bases between. The CDR3 has 21 residues. Germline lookup yields CDR1 SGHTA and CDR2 FQGTGA. The CDR3 sequence is CASSPSAGARGGRTGTDTQYF. In nucleotides, the CDR3 is TGTGCCAGCAGCCCCTCAGCGGGGGCCCGGGGAGGGAGGACAGGGACAGATACGCAGTATTTT.

The table lists this clone with a few counts. This chain uses TRBV2 with TRBJ2-1, with no clear D. Trimming left V 6 bases short and J 7 bases short, with 19 bases between. Germline lookup yields CDR1 SNHLY and CDR2 FYNNEI. The CDR3 loop spans 15 amino acids. The DNA for the CDR3 is TGTGCCAGCAGGGCCGGCGATTCCAATCGGAATGAGCAGTTCTTC. Protein product: CASRAGDSNRNEQFF.

This clone was seen a few times. Written as DNA, the CDR3 is TGTGCCAGCAGCTTAGTAGTCCCGGGGCTCGATGGCTACACCTTC. This encodes CASSLVVPGLDGYTF. This sequence joins TRBV7-9 and TRBJ1-2; tentatively, D is TRBD1 (5 bases). Germline lookup yields CDR1 SEHNR and CDR2 FQNEAQ (reference sequence). The V gene lost 1 base and the J gene lost 6 bases, with 15 bases spanning the gap. The CDR3 spans 15 residues. Full variable domain (rest looked up from reference TRBV7-9 and TRBJ1-2): DTGVSQNPRHKITKRGQNVTFRCDPISEHNRLYWYRQTLGQGPEFLTYFQNEAQLEKSRLLSDRFSAERPKGSFSTLEIQRTEQGDSAMYLCASSLVVPGLDGYTFGSGTRLTVV.

This clone has only a few counts. The chain is built from TRBV5-1 and TRBJ2-3; D not certain. V lost 0 bases and J lost 1, with 9 bases in between. Germline lookup yields CDR1 SGHRS and CDR2 YFSETQ. The CDR3 extends over 15 amino acids. As DNA, the CDR3 is TGCGCCAGCAGCTTGGATGCAGCCGGCACAGATACGCAGTATTTT. Protein sequence: CASSLDAAGTDTQYF.

This clone has more than one count but fewer than ten. The rearrangement links TRBV9 to TRBJ2-2, with D tentatively TRBD2 (6 bases). V lost 4 bases and J lost 4, with 11 bases in between. Germline-derived CDR1 and CDR2 are SGDLS and YYNGEE. The CDR3 runs to 14 residues. The CDR3 reads CASSTGTVTGELFF. DNA for the CDR3: TGTGCCAGCAGCACCGGGACTGTCACCGGGGAGCTGTTTTTT.

V usage is TRBV5-1 and J usage is TRBJ2-7, with D unclear. The germline V gene has CDR1 SGHRS and CDR2 YFSETQ. The CDR3 length is 12 residues. V was shortened by 3 bases and J by 5 bases, with 9 bases between the two germline ends. This CDR3 reads CASSYGYDEQYF. Written as DNA, the CDR3 is TGCGCCAGCAGCTACGGTTACGACGAGCAGTACTTC.

This clone was observed a handful of times. This chain uses TRBV29-1 with TRBJ1-2; 9 nucleotides match TRBD1. J gave up 6 bases and V 6 bases, and 5 bases lay outside the gene matches. The CDR3 extends over 12 amino acids. The germline CDR1 and CDR2 sequences are SQVTM and ANQGSEA. The CDR3 loop is CSVPGQGHGYTF. In DNA, the CDR3 is TGCAGCGTACCGGGACAGGGCCATGGCTACACCTTC.

The CDR3 loop reads CASSLGHTGELFF. The CDR3 nucleotides read TGCGCCAGCAGCTTAGGACACACCGGGGAGCTGTTTTTT. The chain carries TRBV5-1 and TRBJ2-2, with D unresolved. From germline, CDR1 is SGHRS and CDR2 YFSETQ. V lost 2 bases and J 3 bases, leaving 5 bases between the germline ends. CDR3 size: 13 residues.

This chain uses TRBV29-1 with TRBJ1-2; D is ambiguous. The CDR3 length is 12 residues. V shed 6 bases and J shed 4 bases, with 12 bases lying between them. Germline loops: CDR1 SQVTM, CDR2 ANQGSEA. CDR3 protein: CSVFPESYGYTF. The CDR3 coding sequence is TGCAGCGTGTTTCCAGAATCCTATGGCTACACCTTC.

The CDR3 loop reads CASSQGSSYEQYF. CDR3 nucleotides: TGTGCCAGTAGCCAGGGGAGCTCCTACGAGCAGTACTTC. The chain links TRBV19 to TRBJ2-7; tentatively, D is TRBD1 (6 bases). V lost 6 bases, J lost 0 bases, and 9 bases lay in between. This CDR3 region has 13 residues. In germline, CDR1 is LNHDA, CDR2 SQIVND (reference sequence).

This chain connects TRBV9 to TRBJ2-1; 10 positions agree with TRBD1. Trimming cost V 3 bases and J 3 bases; bases outside gene matches: 3. Per the germline V gene, CDR1 is SGDLS and CDR2 is YYNGEE. The CDR3 has 15 residues. The CDR3 here is CASSEGQGSYNEQFF. CDR3 nucleotides: TGTGCCAGCAGCGAGGGACAGGGGAGCTACAATGAGCAGTTCTTC.

The chain recombines TRBV4-3 with TRBJ1-1; no clear D gene. V was trimmed by 6 bases and J by 0 bases, leaving 11 bases between them. Germline assignment: CDR1 LGHNA and CDR2 YSLEER. The CDR3 runs to 14 residues. The CDR3 protein is CASSSWNMNTEAFF. Written as DNA, the CDR3 is TGCGCCAGCAGTTCCTGGAACATGAACACTGAAGCTTTCTTT.

This clone was counted between two and nine times. Here the CDR3 reads CASGPGTPRNEQFF. As DNA, the CDR3 is TGTGCCAGCGGACCCGGGACGCCGAGAAATGAGCAGTTCTTC. The chain is built from TRBV2 and TRBJ2-1, with D perhaps given as TRBD1 or TRBD2 (5 bases each). Germline CDR1 SNHLY, CDR2 FYNNEI. Trimming pared 8 bases from V and 7 bases from J, leaving 18 bases between. The CDR3 spans 14 residues.

This clone was seen only a few times. The chain recombines TRBV21-1 with TRBJ2-3; TRBD1, the table's D call, lacks a check against the DNA. TRBV21-1 constitutes a pseudogene. The CDR3 contains 16 residues. The CDR3 DNA reads as TGTGCCAGCAGCCTTAGGGGGTCTTCTAGCACAGATACGCAGTATTTT. Its protein product is CASSLRGSSSTDTQYF.

This sequence joins TRBV29-1 and TRBJ1-5; a possible D gene is TRBD1 (5 bases). This CDR3 region has 13 residues. Germline V gives CDR1 SQVTM, CDR2 ANQGSEA. Trimming shortened V by 7 bases and J by 5 bases, and 15 bases separated the two germline ends. For the CDR3, the DNA is TGCAGCGCCGTAACACAGGACGATCAGCCCCAGCATTTT. Protein product: CSAVTQDDQPQHF.

The V and J genes are TRBV9 and TRBJ1-5; D is uncertain. CDR3 size: 14 residues. Trimming took 4 bases from V and 2 from J, leaving 10 bases between them. From germline, CDR1 is SGDLS and CDR2 YYNGEE. CDR3 sequence: CASSLGMGNQPQHF. The CDR3 DNA sequence: TGTGCCAGCAGCCTCGGGATGGGCAATCAGCCCCAGCATTTT.

The table lists this clone with a few counts. V gene TRBV15 combines with J gene TRBJ2-4; D is ambiguous. V shed 0 bases and J shed 7 bases, with 13 bases lying between them. Germline V lookup: CDR1 LNHNV, CDR2 YYDKDF (reference sequence). The CDR3 covers 15 residues. DNA for the CDR3: TGTGCCACCAGCAGAGATATTGGGGTTACGAACATTCAGTACTTC. Its protein is CATSRDIGVTNIQYF.

The chain joins TRBV29-1 to TRBJ2-5, with 12 bases aligning to TRBD2. The CDR3 spans 14 residues. Germline CDR1 and CDR2: SQVTM and ANQGSEA. Losses at the gene ends were 7 bases for V and 5 bases for J; bases not matched to a gene: 8. CDR3 region: CSGSTSGGWETQYF. CDR3 bases: TGCAGCGGATCGACTAGCGGGGGCTGGGAGACCCAGTACTTC.

The V gene is TRBV5-6, the J gene TRBJ1-1, with D unresolved. Per germline, CDR1 SGHDT and CDR2 YYEEEE. The CDR3 is made up of 12 amino acids. Deletions cut 2 bases from V and 5 bases from J, with 7 bases between. CDR3 loop: CASSLQSTEAFF. The CDR3 nucleotides are TGTGCCAGCAGCTTACAGTCAACTGAAGCTTTCTTT.

This chain uses TRBV6-5 with TRBJ2-1; possibly TRBD2 for D (6 bases). The CDR3 sequence is 14 residues long. Germline V gene data show CDR1 as MNHEY and CDR2 as SVGAGI. Trimming stripped 7 bases from V and 3 bases from J, with 13 bases between. The CDR3 region is CASMGRPNYNEQFF. CDR3 sequence (DNA): TGTGCCAGCATGGGGAGGCCGAACTACAATGAGCAGTTCTTC.